Considering frequency, the clone carrying this T cell receptor (beta chain) is medium-sized. The libraries of TRB cDNA were constructed through 5' RACE using UMI labels. With the 5' RACE reads reprocessed, TCRdb shows one record per CDR3 protein and no DNA. This table holds some 50,000 distinct CDR3 sequences. These data originate in a study of CXCR3-negative and CXCR3-positive naive CD8 T cells. For the study at large: Across all libraries, TRB reads numbered approximately 140 million, with about 1.5 +/- 0.3 million in each library.

The sequenced material came from naive CXCR3- CD8+ T cells from blood. Described subset: CD45RO-CCR7+CD27+CD95- naive CD8+ T cells lacking CXCR3 (TNR3-). This receptor was identified in a human donor in good health. Some clones in this sample may be carry-over from other donors' samples.

The CDR3 sequence: CSASSGTSSYNEQFF. This chain joins TRBV20-1 and TRBJ2-1; TCRdb's D call, TRBD2, is unchecked because there is no DNA. The CDR3 spans 15 residues. Germline V CDR1 and CDR2: DFQATT, SNEGSKA (reference sequence).